This TCR beta chain was captured by sequencing in a study of T cell repertoires in cytomegalovirus infection. The overall study: Evidence of both CMV infection and a matching HLA type came from public TCR beta signatures.

Germline V gives CDR1 SEHNR, CDR2 FQNEAQ (reference sequence). Trimming stripped 4 bases from V and 6 bases from J, with 18 bases between. CDR3 length: 15 amino acids. This clonotype appeared a few times. The antigen is undetermined. MiXCR, applied by TCRdb to the reads, yields one record per CDR3 protein. The sample includes around 750,000 distinct CDR3 sequences, 32% seen only once; the top ten take 9.5% to 15%. This material consisted of cultured CD8+ T cells from PBMCs, taken from culture after CMV antigen stimulation. This sequence originates from a human donor in good health (CMV status not recorded). Some clones in this sample may be carry-over from other donors' samples. This chain uses TRBV7-9 with TRBJ1-2; D is ambiguous. In nucleotides, the CDR3 is TGTGCCAGCAGCTCTTCTTCAACAGTTCCCAATGGCTACACCTTC. Amino acid sequence: CASSSSSTVPNGYTF.